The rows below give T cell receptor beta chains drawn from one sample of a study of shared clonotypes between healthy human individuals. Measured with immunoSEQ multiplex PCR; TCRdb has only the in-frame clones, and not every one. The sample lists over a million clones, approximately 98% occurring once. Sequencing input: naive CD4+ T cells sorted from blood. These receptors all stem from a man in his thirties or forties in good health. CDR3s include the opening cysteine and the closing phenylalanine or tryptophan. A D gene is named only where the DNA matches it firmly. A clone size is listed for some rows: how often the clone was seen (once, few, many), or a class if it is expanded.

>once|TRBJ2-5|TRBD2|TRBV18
TGTGCCAGCTCACTAACTAGCGGGGAAGAGACCCAGTACTTC
CASSLTSGEETQYF
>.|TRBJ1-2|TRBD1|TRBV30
TGTGCCTGGAGCTCCCGACAGGGAACGCTCTATGGCTACACCTTC
CAWSSRQGTLYGYTF
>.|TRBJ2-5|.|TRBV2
TGTGCCAGCAGTGTGATGATAGAAGAGACCCAGTACTTC
CASSVMIEETQYF
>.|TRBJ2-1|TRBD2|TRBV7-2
TGTGCCAGCAGCGCCTATCAAGCGGGAGCCTACAATGAGCAGTTCTTC
CASSAYQAGAYNEQFF
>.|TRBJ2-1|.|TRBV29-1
TGCAGCGCAGGGGCGAGCTACAATGAGCAGTTCTTC
CSAGASYNEQFF
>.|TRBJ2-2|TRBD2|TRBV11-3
TGTGCCAGCAGCTCATTAGCGGGACCGACCGGGGAGCTGTTTTTT
CASSSLAGPTGELFF
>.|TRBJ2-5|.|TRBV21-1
TGTGCCAGCAGCAAAGATCGGACTCGACAAGAGACCCAGTACTTC
CASSKDRTRQETQYF
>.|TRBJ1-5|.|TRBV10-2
TGCGCCAGCAGTGAGTCGGGGGGAAGCAATCAGCCCCAGCATTTT
CASSESGGSNQPQHF
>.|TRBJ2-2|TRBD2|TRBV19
TGTGCCGGGGCTAGCGGAGCGAACACCGGGGAGCTGTTTTTT
CAGASGANTGELFF
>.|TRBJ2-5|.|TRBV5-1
TGCGCCAGCAGCCAGGGGCTAGCAGGAGAGACCCAGTACTTC
CASSQGLAGETQYF
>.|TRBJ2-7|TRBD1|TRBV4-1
TGCGCCAGCAGCCAAGATCTGGGGCACAGGGGAAACTCCTACGAGCAGTACTTC
CASSQDLGHRGNSYEQYF
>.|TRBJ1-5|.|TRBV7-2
TGTGCCAGCAGCTTACGTCGGGGGACCGGGCAGCCCCAGCATTTT
CASSLRRGTGQPQHF
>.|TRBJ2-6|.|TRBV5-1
TGCGCCAGCAGCTTGCCCTTAACAGGCGGCTCTGGGGCCAACGTCCTGACTTTC
CASSLPLTGGSGANVLTF
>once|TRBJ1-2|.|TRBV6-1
TGTGCCAGCAGTGAGGCCCTACACCATCTCTATGGCTACACCTTC
CASSEALHHLYGYTF
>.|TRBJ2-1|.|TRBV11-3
TGTGCCAGCATCCGGGGGCCCGAGGATGAGCAGTTCTTC
CASIRGPEDEQFF
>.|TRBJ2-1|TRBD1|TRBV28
TGTGCCAGCAGTTCCCATACCGGGACAGGGTTCGGCAATGAGCAGTTCTTC
CASSSHTGTGFGNEQFF
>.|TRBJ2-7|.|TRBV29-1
TGCAGCGCCTCGGGAGTTCCAGGCTCCTACGAGCAGTACTTC
CSASGVPGSYEQYF
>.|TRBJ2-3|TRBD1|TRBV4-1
TGCGCCAGCAGCCAAGTGGGACAGGGTAACACAGATACGCAGTATTTT
CASSQVGQGNTDTQYF
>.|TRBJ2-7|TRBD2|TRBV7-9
TGTGCCAGCAGCTTCCGGCGTGGACTAGCGGGTACTTACGAGCAGTACTTC
CASSFRRGLAGTYEQYF
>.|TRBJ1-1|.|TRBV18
TGTGCCAGCTCACCATCTCGGCAGGTCGCCTCGGTCGCTTTCTTT
CASSPSRQVASVAFF
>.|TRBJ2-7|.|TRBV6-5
TGTGCCAGCAGTTACCCCGGCAGTGCGGAGCAGTACTTC
CASSYPGSAEQYF
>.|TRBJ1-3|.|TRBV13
TGTGCCAGCAGCTTAGAAGGTTCCTGGGGGAAGAACACCATATATTTT
CASSLEGSWGKNTIYF
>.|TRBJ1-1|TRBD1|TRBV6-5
TGTGCCAGCAGTCCCGGGGACAGGGCCACTGAAGCTTTCTTT
CASSPGDRATEAFF
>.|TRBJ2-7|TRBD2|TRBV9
TGTGCCAGCAGCGTAGGCGGGAGGCCCTACGAGCAGTACTTC
CASSVGGRPYEQYF
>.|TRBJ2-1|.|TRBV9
TGTGCCAGCAGCCCCCAGCGGGCAGGAGGCCACAATGAGCAGTTCTTC
CASSPQRAGGHNEQFF
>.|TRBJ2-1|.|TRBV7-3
TGTGCCAGCAGCTTAAGGGAATATGGGACGGGGTCCCGGGAGCAGTTCTTC
CASSLREYGTGSREQFF
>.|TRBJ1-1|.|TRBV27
TGTGCCAGCAGCCCACCAAAGAGGGCAGCTCAAAACACTGAAGCTTTCTTT
CASSPPKRAAQNTEAFF
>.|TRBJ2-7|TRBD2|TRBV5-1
TGCGCCAGCAGCCCTCGGGGGGATATCTACGAGCAGTACTTC
CASSPRGDIYEQYF
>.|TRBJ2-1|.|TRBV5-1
TGCGCCAGCAGCTCGGGACTCTCGAATGAGCAGTTCTTC
CASSSGLSNEQFF
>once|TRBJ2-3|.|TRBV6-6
TGTGCCAGCAGTTCGACAGGAGCTAGCACAGATACGCAGTATTTT
CASSSTGASTDTQYF
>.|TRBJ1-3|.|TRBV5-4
TGTGCCAGCAGCTTTAAGGGCTCATCTGGAAACACCATATATTTT
CASSFKGSSGNTIYF
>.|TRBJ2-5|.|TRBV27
TGTGCCAGCAGTGTCAGGGTAATGGAGACCCAGTACTTC
CASSVRVMETQYF
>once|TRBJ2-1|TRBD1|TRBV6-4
TGTGCCAGCAGTTTAGGGGACAGGGGCCACAATGAGCAGTTCTTC
CASSLGDRGHNEQFF
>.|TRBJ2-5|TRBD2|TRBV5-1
TGCGCCAGCAGATCGACTAGCGGGAGGCAAGAGACCCAGTACTTC
CASRSTSGRQETQYF
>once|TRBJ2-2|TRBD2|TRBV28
TGTGCCAGCAGTACTAGCGGGAGGTGGACCGGGGAGCTGTTTTTT
CASSTSGRWTGELFF
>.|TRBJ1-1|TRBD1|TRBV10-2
TGCGCCAGCCAGGGACAGTACACTGAAGCTTTCTTT
CASQGQYTEAFF
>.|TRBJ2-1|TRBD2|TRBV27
TGTGCCAGCAGTTTCAGACCAGCGGGAGACGGAAACAATGAGCAGTTCTTC
CASSFRPAGDGNNEQFF
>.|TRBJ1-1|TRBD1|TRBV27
TGTGCCAGCAGACTAGGGGGCGTGAACACTGAAGCTTTCTTT
CASRLGGVNTEAFF
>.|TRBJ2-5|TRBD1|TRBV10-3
TGTGCCATCAGTGAGTCATACAGGGGGAACGGAGAGACCCAGTACTTC
CAISESYRGNGETQYF
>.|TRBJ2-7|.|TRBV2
TGTGCCAGCAGCCCTCCCAAGAGATCTTCCTACGAGCAGTACTTC
CASSPPKRSSYEQYF
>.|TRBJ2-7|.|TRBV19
TGTGCCAGTAGTGCGGAAAGCTCCTACGAGCAGTACTTC
CASSAESSYEQYF
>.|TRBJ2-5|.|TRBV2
TGTGCCAGCAGTGAAGGGATAGAGACCCAGTACTTC
CASSEGIETQYF
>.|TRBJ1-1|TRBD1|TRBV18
TGTGCCAGCTCACCTTTACAGGGGGCCACTGAAGCTTTCTTT
CASSPLQGATEAFF
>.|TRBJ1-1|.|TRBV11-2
TGTGCCAGCAGCTTAGCCCACGGTACTGAAGCTTTCTTT
CASSLAHGTEAFF
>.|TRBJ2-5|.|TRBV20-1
TGCAGTGCACCCCCGTCGGAGACCCAGTACTTC
CSAPPSETQYF
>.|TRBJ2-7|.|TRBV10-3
TGTGCCATCAGTGAGAGGGGGACCATAAGCTCAGAGCAGTACTTC
CAISERGTISSEQYF